The subject of this entry is one T cell receptor (beta chain). Its specificity is not known. The PCR ran on 60 Vbeta and 13 Jbeta primers. TCRdb's table, derived via immunoSEQ multiplex PCR, lists solely in-frame clones and lacks some. The sample carries about 140,000 clones, about 66% recorded once. The record originates from a study of cytomegalovirus exposure and HLA in healthy donors. Overall study findings and caveats: Cytomegalovirus-associated status was assigned to 150 or so TCR beta chains. Common viral pathogens seemed to be connected with several of the most significant clusters, according to a later analysis.

The CDR3 is 16 residues long. The ends lost 4 bases at V and 0 bases at J; junction bases unmatched: 3. Per the germline V gene, CDR1 is MRHNA and CDR2 is SNTAGT. This receptor was obtained from a male donor in good health and CMV-seronegative. V and J are TRBV6-4 and TRBJ2-3, with 11 bases that match TRBD2. Sequenced material: PBMCs. This chain's CDR3 is CASSASSGGSTDTQYF. CDR3 nucleotide sequence: TGTGCCAGCAGTGCTTCTAGCGGGGGGAGCACAGATACGCAGTATTTT.